The next 30 T cell receptor beta chains were all read from a single sample in a study of T cell changes during pregnancy in multiple sclerosis. Using immunoSEQ multiplex PCR, the repertoire was profiled, and TCRdb retains in-frame clones only, with some absent. The data hold roughly 65,000 clones, with around nine tenths observed a single time. Here the sequenced sample was peripheral blood, taken in the third trimester of pregnancy. Receptors originate from a female donor in good health, enrolled as a control in a pregnancy study.

The CDR3 DNA is TGTGCCAGCAGGTCTTTCTCCGGGACAGGGGTCAATGAGCAGTTCTTC. It translates to CASRSFSGTGVNEQFF. The rearrangement links TRBV7-9 to TRBJ2-1; 10 bases match TRBD1. Germline CDR1 reads SEHNR; CDR2 reads FQNEAQ (reference sequence). Germline trimming cut 6 bases from V and 6 bases from J; bases unmatched to any gene: 11. The CDR3 has 16 residues.

The chain carries TRBV5-1 and TRBJ2-7; possible D gene TRBD1, 5 bases. The CDR3 consists of 12 residues. The germline V and J ends were trimmed by 3 bases and 3 bases, with 7 bases remaining between them. Per germline, CDR1 SGHRS and CDR2 YFSETQ. The CDR3 reads CASSSDSYEQYF. DNA for the CDR3: TGCGCCAGCAGCTCTGACAGCTACGAGCAGTACTTC.

The chain joins TRBV15 to TRBJ2-2; no reliable D call. Germline V gives CDR1 LNHNV, CDR2 YYDKDF (reference sequence). The CDR3 is 14 residues long. The ends were cut back, 6 bases at V and 1 base at J, with 9 bases in the middle. CDR3 loop: CATSQSLNTGELFF. CDR3 DNA: TGTGCCACCAGTCAGTCTTTGAACACCGGGGAGCTGTTTTTT.

The rearrangement links TRBV5-1 to TRBJ1-4; the match to TRBD1 covers 8 bases. The germline V gene encodes CDR1 SGHRS and CDR2 YFSETQ. J was trimmed by 7 bases and V by 3 bases; bases with no gene match: 8. The CDR3 is 15 residues long. Here the CDR3 reads CASSSQGAQGEKLFF. CDR3 nucleotides: TGCGCCAGCAGCTCCCAGGGGGCGCAGGGTGAAAAACTGTTTTTT.

The chain joins TRBV7-2 to TRBJ1-3, with a possible D match to TRBD1 (5 bases). Germline CDR1 reads SGHTA; CDR2 reads FQGNSA. This CDR3 comprises 16 residues. Between the trimmed V and J ends, which lost 5 bases and 2 bases, there was a span of 16 bases. As DNA, the CDR3 is TGTGCCAGCAGCCCCCAGGGTGGGGTTCCTGGAAACACCATATATTTT. This translates into CASSPQGGVPGNTIYF.

J is TRBJ1-1 and V is TRBV5-1; D perhaps matches TRBD1 (6 bases). Trimming removed 3 bases at V and 0 bases at J, with 12 bases between. Germline values: CDR1 SGHRS, CDR2 YFSETQ. The CDR3 runs to 15 residues. CDR3: CASSSMTGMNTEAFF. Written as DNA, the CDR3 is TGCGCCAGCAGCTCTATGACAGGTATGAACACTGAAGCTTTCTTT.

The chain employs TRBV7-2 and TRBJ2-4, with a weak D call TRBD2 (6 bases). The CDR3 loop spans 16 amino acids. The germline V gene encodes CDR1 SGHTA and CDR2 FQGNSA. Trimming shortened V by 0 bases and J by 7 bases, and 16 bases separated the two germline ends. The CDR3 DNA is TGTGCCAGCAGCTTAGCGGGGGGTCGGGGGACCAACATTCAGTACTTC. Residues: CASSLAGGRGTNIQYF.

The V and J genes are TRBV27 and TRBJ1-2, with 8 nucleotides matching TRBD1. V was pared by 3 bases and J by 3 bases, with 3 bases of the junction left unmatched. CDR1 and CDR2 (germline): MNHEY, SMNVEV (reference sequence). CDR3 length equals 14 residues. The CDR3 spells CASSLGQEHYGYTF. The CDR3 DNA sequence: TGTGCCAGCAGTTTGGGACAGGAGCACTATGGCTACACCTTC.

Of note for this clone: At one of its ends the junction is not consistent with the germline gene, which may arise from a read error. The gene calls are TRBV13 and TRBJ2-5, with D possibly TRBD2 on 6 matching bases. The V gene's germline CDR1 is PRHDT and CDR2 FYEKMQ (reference sequence). The CDR3 sequence is 12 residues long. CDR3: CASSIGRETQYF. In DNA form, the CDR3 reads TGTGCCAGCAGCATAGGGAGGGAGACCCAGTACTTC. The full variable domain, rest sourced from reference TRBV13 and TRBJ2-5, is AAGVIQSPRHLIKEKRETATLKCYPIPRHDTVYWYQQGPGQDPQFLISFYEKMQSDKGSIPDRFSAQQFSDYHSELNMSSLELGDSALYFCASSIGRETQYFGPGTRLLVL.

The genes are TRBV18 and TRBJ2-7; TRBD1 is a possible D gene (7 bases). Trimming left V 11 bases short and J 4 bases short, with 15 bases between. This CDR3 has 12 residues. Germline values: CDR1 KGHSH, CDR2 LQKENI. In DNA, the CDR3 is TGTGCCGGGGGGACAGTTAATTACGAGCAGTACTTC. This codes for CAGGTVNYEQYF.

The rearrangement links TRBV19 to TRBJ1-6; tentatively, D is TRBD1 (5 bases). Germline V gene data show CDR1 as LNHDA and CDR2 as SQIVND (reference sequence). The CDR3 consists of 13 residues. Trimming cost V 7 bases and J 10 bases, with 14 bases left between them. The CDR3 DNA reads TGTGCCAGTACCATGTCAGGGAAATCACCCCTCCACTTT. It encodes CASTMSGKSPLHF. Looking up the rest from reference TRBV19 and TRBJ1-6 gives the full variable domain: DGGITQSPKYLFRKEGQNVTLSCEQNLNHDAMYWYRQDPGQGLRLIYYSQIVNDFQKGDIAEGYSVSREKKESFPLTVTSAQKNPTAFYLCASTMSGKSPLHFGNGTRLTVT.

The J gene is TRBJ2-1, the V gene TRBV5-1; D is unresolved. The CDR3 has 14 residues. CDR1 and CDR2 (germline): SGHRS, YFSETQ. V lost 4 bases to trimming and J lost 1 base, with 9 bases between them. The CDR3 coding sequence is TGCGCCAGCAGCGGTGGCAGGTCCTACAATGAGCAGTTCTTC. Its translation: CASSGGRSYNEQFF.

V is TRBV5-1 and J is TRBJ2-1; 8 nucleotides align to TRBD2. The trim removed 0 bases at V and 16 bases at J, leaving 9 bases unmatched. The CDR3 length is 13 residues. CDR1 and CDR2 from the germline V gene are SGHRS and YFSETQ. CDR3 nucleotides: TGCGCCAGCAGCTTGGACTCAGCGGGGGAGAGCTTCTTC. Amino acids: CASSLDSAGESFF.

V gene TRBV9 combines with J gene TRBJ2-5; D gene unclear. The V gene's germline CDR1 is SGDLS and CDR2 YYNGEE. The CDR3 extends over 15 amino acids. V lost 0 bases and J lost 7, with 16 bases in between. This CDR3 reads CASSVGGVQSLTQYF. The CDR3, as DNA: TGTGCCAGCAGCGTAGGCGGAGTCCAGAGTCTGACCCAGTACTTC.

V usage is TRBV7-2 and J usage is TRBJ2-2; the match to TRBD2 covers 12 bases. The germline CDR1 and CDR2 sequences are SGHTA and FQGNSA. J gave up 7 bases and V 1 base, and 4 bases lay outside the gene matches. The CDR3 is made up of 16 amino acids. CDR3: CASSLGRLAGVGELFF. The CDR3 DNA reads TGTGCCAGCAGCTTAGGAAGACTAGCGGGGGTCGGGGAGCTGTTTTTT.

The chain joins TRBV7-8 to TRBJ2-5, with 10 bases that match TRBD1. The trim removed 5 bases at V and 4 bases at J, leaving 7 bases unmatched. This CDR3 has 15 residues. The V gene's germline CDR1 is SGHVS and CDR2 FQNEAQ. This CDR3 reads CASSRTGGMRETQYF. For the CDR3, the DNA is TGTGCCAGCAGCCGGACAGGGGGTATGAGAGAGACCCAGTACTTC.

The chain joins TRBV28 to TRBJ2-2; TRBD2 might be the D (7 bases). The germline V gene encodes CDR1 MDHEN and CDR2 SYDVKM. CDR3 size: 15 residues. Deletions cut 4 bases from V and 0 bases from J, with 9 bases between. Here the CDR3 DNA reads TGTGCCAGCAGTTCGGGGGGCACGAACACCGGGGAGCTGTTTTTT. Amino acid sequence: CASSSGGTNTGELFF.

CDR3 DNA sequence: TGTGCCAGCAGCCCCACGGGGGGCAGGGAGAACGAGCAGTACTTC. This codes for CASSPTGGRENEQYF. The chain combines TRBV7-9 with TRBJ2-7; a weak D match, TRBD2 (7 bases). Germline assignment: CDR1 SEHNR and CDR2 FQNEAQ (reference sequence). V gave up 5 bases and J gave up 5 bases, with 19 bases separating them. This CDR3 contains 15 residues.

The J gene is TRBJ2-7, the V gene TRBV4-3; D is undetermined. The CDR3 consists of 14 residues. V was pared by 0 bases and J by 3 bases, with 9 bases between. CDR1 and CDR2 from the germline V gene are LGHNA and YSLEER. The CDR3 sequence is CASSQDLSGYEQYF. CDR3 DNA: TGCGCCAGCAGCCAAGATCTTTCCGGCTACGAGCAGTACTTC.

The gene calls are TRBV19 and TRBJ1-4, with D perhaps TRBD1 (6 bases). This CDR3 is 14 amino acids long. Per the germline V gene, CDR1 is LNHDA and CDR2 is SQIVND (reference sequence). V gave up 5 bases and J gave up 8 bases, with 15 bases separating them. The CDR3 here is CASSLTGSSEKLFF. The CDR3 DNA reads as TGTGCCAGTAGTTTGACAGGTTCGTCCGAAAAACTGTTTTTT.

J is TRBJ2-5 and V is TRBV5-3; D is perhaps TRBD2 (5 bases). TRBV5-3 is an ORF; its function is uncertain. With 7 bases removed from V and 7 bases from J, the gap between germline ends came to 11 bases. This CDR3 spans 11 amino acids. The CDR3 spells CARLAEVTQYF. The CDR3 DNA reads as TGTGCCAGACTAGCAGAGGTGACCCAGTACTTC.

The V call is TRBV7-8, the J call TRBJ1-5, with D unresolved. There are 16 residues in the CDR3. Germline V lookup: CDR1 SGHVS, CDR2 FQNEAQ. The V gene lost 1 base and the J gene lost 0 bases, with 10 bases spanning the gap. This CDR3 reads CASSLEGSYSNQPQHF. Here the CDR3 DNA reads TGTGCCAGCAGCTTAGAAGGGAGTTATAGCAATCAGCCCCAGCATTTT.

V gene TRBV27 combines with J gene TRBJ1-5; 11 bases agree with TRBD1. The germline gives CDR1 MNHEY, CDR2 SMNVEV (reference sequence). CDR3 length: 15 amino acids. Unmatched junction bases numbered 5, after V lost 4 bases and J lost 6 bases. CDR3 bases: TGTGCCAGCAGTTCGGCCGGGACAGGGGGTCAGCCCCAGCATTTT. Its translation: CASSSAGTGGQPQHF.

The chain combines TRBV4-2 with TRBJ2-3; 10 bases are shared with TRBD2. The V and J ends lost 0 bases and 4 bases, in that order; junction bases with no gene match: 4. The CDR3 is made up of 16 amino acids. Germline CDR1 reads LGHNA; CDR2 reads YNFKEQ. In DNA, the CDR3 is TGTGCCAGCAGCCAAGACCGCAGCGGGGGGGCAGATACGCAGTATTTT. As protein: CASSQDRSGGADTQYF.

This clone is a singleton in its sample. The chain couples TRBV5-6 to TRBJ2-5; maybe TRBD1 (6 bases). Germline values: CDR1 SGHDT, CDR2 YYEEEE. The V and J ends lost 4 bases and 6 bases respectively, with 10 bases between them. This CDR3 has 12 amino acids. DNA for the CDR3: TGTGCCAGCAGCCCCAGGGGTCAGACCCAGTACTTC. As protein: CASSPRGQTQYF.

The chain employs TRBV5-1 and TRBJ2-7; TRBD1 might be the D (5 bases). Germline lookup yields CDR1 SGHRS and CDR2 YFSETQ. Trimming removed 0 bases at V and 1 base at J, with 11 bases between. The CDR3 extends over 15 amino acids. This chain's CDR3 is CASSLVGPGSYEQYF. The CDR3 bases are TGCGCCAGCAGCTTGGTGGGGCCAGGATCCTACGAGCAGTACTTC. Using reference TRBV5-1 and TRBJ2-7 for the parts outside the CDR3, the full variable domain is KAGVTQTPRYLIKTRGQQVTLSCSPISGHRSVSWYQQTPGQGLQFLFEYFSETQRNKGNFPGRFSGRQFSNSRSEMNVSTLELGDSALYLCASSLVGPGSYEQYFGPGTRLTVT.

The CDR3 is CASSPGGRGGMNIQYF. The CDR3, as DNA: TGCGCCAGCAGCCCCGGGGGTCGCGGGGGGATGAACATTCAGTACTTC. The chain links TRBV4-1 to TRBJ2-4; 8 positions agree with TRBD2. Germline V lookup: CDR1 MGHRA, CDR2 YSYEKL. The CDR3 spans 16 residues. Losses at the gene ends were 4 bases for V and 7 bases for J; bases not matched to a gene: 12.

The DNA for the CDR3 is TGTGCCAGCTCACCACCGTGGGGGACAGGAACCTACGAGCAGTACTTC. Encoded protein: CASSPPWGTGTYEQYF. V usage is TRBV18 and J usage is TRBJ2-7, with TRBD1 identical over 8 bases. Trimming took 0 bases from V and 2 from J; bases not matched to a gene: 6. CDR1 and CDR2 (germline): KGHSH, LQKENI. This CDR3 region has 16 residues.

This chain uses TRBV28 with TRBJ1-4, with D unclear. CDR1 and CDR2 (germline): MDHEN, SYDVKM. This CDR3 has 11 residues. Trimming stripped 6 bases from V and 4 bases from J, with 3 bases between. The CDR3 spells CASSINEKLFF. CDR3 nucleotide sequence: TGTGCCAGCAGCATTAATGAAAAACTGTTTTTT.

V gene TRBV4-3 combines with J gene TRBJ2-3, with no clear D. The CDR3 length is 14 residues. CDR1 and CDR2 (germline): LGHNA, YSLEER. Trimming pared 1 base from V and 0 bases from J, leaving 5 bases between. This CDR3 is CASSQGLSTDTQYF. The CDR3 nucleotides read TGCGCCAGCAGCCAAGGACTTAGCACAGATACGCAGTATTTT.